This TCR beta chain is drawn from a study of CD8 T cells in Susac syndrome (dated by TCRdb to the late 2010s). Concerning the study at large: Whether CD8+ T cell activation and differentiation in Susac syndrome was antigen driven was tested using repertoire sequencing. Clonality of the CD8+ T cell repertoire was compared between roughly twelve healthy donors, around 14 Susac syndrome patients and under 16 multiple sclerosis patients. What the work shows at the level of the full study, not this receptor alone: The number of individuals in the TCR sequencing and HLA analysis was recognized as being relatively small.

About this clonotype itself: Its antigen remains undetermined. No quality values exist for individual bases; no much larger clone is one base distant.

High-throughput TCR beta sequencing profiled peripheral blood CD8+ and CD4+ T cells from healthy donors, Susac syndrome patients and multiple sclerosis patients. The multiple sclerosis controls were treatment-naive patients who had stable or active relapsing-remitting disease and met the revised McDonald criteria. Bulk CD8+ and CD4+ T cells were purified magnetically by negative isolation, whereas CD8+ TEMRA cells were enriched by FACS. Blood was drawn into EDTA tubes, processed within 24 hours, and PBMCs were isolated by density gradient centrifugation. PBMCs intended for TCR sequencing were cryopreserved in liquid nitrogen and were subsequently thawed in a 37 degrees C water bath. The sorted or isolated CD4+, CD8+ and CD8+ TEMRA cells had a purity of 90% or higher. RNA was extracted with the RNeasy kit and roughly 0.45 to 1 ug was reverse transcribed using random hexamers. The immunoSEQ multiplex PCR assay, which covers 54 Vbeta and 13 Jbeta segments, was used to amplify TCR beta CDR3 regions. PCR amplification bias was corrected by using a synthetic template baseline for primer optimization and computational correction. The published analysis was carried out like this. Only productive sequences were kept, with reads annotated to V, D and J genes according to IMGT and analyzed in immunoSEQ Analyzer. To calculate clonality, Shannon entropy was normalized by log2 of the number of productive unique sequences and then subtracted from one. Public and private clones were assessed among the 100 most prevalent clones of each patient and control. Susac-specific clones were defined as absent from healthy and MS cohorts, roughly 1,100 published viral clones and other ImmuneACCESS disease sequences. TCRdb redid the processing of the public reads, applying fastp at Q25 and MiXCR, and retained in-frame beta chains. Every distinct CDR3 protein forms one entry, paired with its most common genes and DNA. The V and J calls follow TCRdb's processing rather than the paper's. In this sample the table shows 250,000 to 300,000 distinct CDR3 sequences, almost 85% of which occur a single time. Of the sample, around 0.2% is held by the ten largest clones.

According to the germline V gene (reference sequence), CDR1 reads SEHNR and CDR2 reads FQNEAQ. V is reduced by 1 base and J by 7 bases, leaving a spacing of 16 bases between them. Its CDR3 holds 16 amino acids, cysteine through phenylalanine. CDR3 DNA only is kept here, 48 bases in frame from base 1. The sequence is built from TRBV7-9 and TRBJ1-4; the D gene is perhaps TRBD1, from 6 matching bases. Sequenced sample: CD8+ T cells from PBMCs. The clonotype was recovered from a human donor with multiple sclerosis. The CDR3 reads CASSLEVGGAFEKLFF. The nucleotide sequence is given as TGTGCCAGCAGCTTAGAGGTCGGGGGCGCGTTTGAAAAACTGTTTTTT.